This paragraph reports one T cell receptor (beta chain). This clonotype was found many times. The antigen it recognizes is unknown. No much larger clone exists at a distance of one base, and base qualities are not known. The TCR beta CDR3 regions were amplified from RNA transcripts. The first round of RT-PCR for the TCR CDR3 was performed with the HTBI primer set and the Qiagen OneStep RT-PCR kit. The libraries were constructed in a second round of multiplex PCR and then size-selected and purified. Sequencing of the libraries was done on an Illumina HiSeq2000 using paired-end 100 bp reads. Per the original workflow: Raw data were processed with SOAPnuke, discarding reads with adapters, uncalled bases, mean Phred below 15, or no exact constant-primer or identifier match. High-quality paired reads were merged using COPE v1.2.5, and each unique nucleotide sequence was defined as a clonotype. MiTCR v1.1 was used to align clonotypes to the IMGT TRBV, TRBD and TRBJ reference segments. Analysis was restricted to V-J combinations with a frequency above 0.0001, which covered roughly 99% of repertoires. The TCS score was defined as the ratio of F50 (clonal expansion) to E x V (chaos), calculated using BLOSUM62-based TCRdist between CDR3 peptides within each V-J. Welch's t-statistics and random forest reduced several hundred V-J features to about 12, which were used in a naive Bayes classifier (R e1071). TCRdb's own reprocessing of the public reads used fastp at Q25 and MiXCR and kept productive beta chains. Every entry covers one CDR3 protein and lists the most common genes and DNA from its rows. The V and J calls follow TCRdb's processing rather than the paper's. This sample has 350,000 to 400,000 distinct CDR3 sequences in its table, and 15% of those were observed once. The top ten clonotypes cover 32% of the sample.

The sample comes from a study of T cells in Graves' hyperthyroidism and ophthalmopathy (dated by TCRdb to the late 2010s). In terms of the full investigation: Peripheral blood was sampled at the time of initial diagnosis, prior to any treatment. A discovery cohort of fewer than 110 patients, 43 with Graves' ophthalmopathy and 57 with stable Graves' hyperthyroidism, was used to find distinguishing TCR V-J signatures. In addition, the study compared T-cell repertoires in thyroid tissue and in blood from roughly 6 Graves' hyperthyroidism patients. Whether ophthalmopathy could be predicted prospectively was tested in an independent validation cohort made up of 18 hyperthyroidism patients plus 17 patients who later progressed to ophthalmopathy. The paper reports TCR Vbeta CDR3 sequencing of approximately 140 peripheral blood samples: 40 to 45 ophthalmopathy, about 75 hyperthyroidism and approximately 17 progressor patients. After blood sampling, hyperthyroidism patients were treated with methimazole at a starting dose of 30 mg daily, and ophthalmopathy patients were treated with high-dose intravenous methylprednisolone. The 75 to 100 discovery patients were randomly split 7:3 into training and test sets.

Inclusive of the bounding cysteine and phenylalanine, the CDR3 is 22 residues long. The retained sequence is limited to the CDR3, 66 bases, with the frame set at the first base. Trimmed from V: 1 base; trimmed from J: 5 bases; junction bases lacking a gene match: 20. CDR1 and CDR2 are drawn from the germline V gene: SGDLS, YYNGEE. Stable Graves' hyperthyroidism was defined as the absence of progression to ophthalmopathy over 18 months of follow-up. Hyperthyroidism patients were aged 18 to 65 years and newly diagnosed, with disease duration of less than 2 months. The study excluded patients with uncontrolled infections, other autoimmune diseases, pregnancy or lactation. Clinical symptoms, serum thyroxine and TRAb, thyroid ultrasound, and orbital computed tomography formed the basis for the diagnoses. PBMCs were separated from 10 ml of fresh peripheral blood using Ficoll-Paque density gradient centrifugation. Total RNA was extracted using Trizol reagent, and RNA quality was assessed on an Agilent 2100 Bioanalyzer.

Results and caveats for the whole study, not just this receptor: No statistical method was used to fix the sample size in advance, and group allocation was not hidden from the investigators. In validation, the model predicted progression to ophthalmopathy a median of about 6 months before onset, with 70% to 71% sensitivity and roughly 72% specificity. In cross-validation, a model built on a 13 V-J signature told ophthalmopathy apart from stable hyperthyroidism with roughly 87% sensitivity and approximately 84% specificity, and in testing the same model reached 80%/75%. Most expanded thyroid clonotypes (frequency above 0.001) were also found in blood, which suggests that blood repertoires may mirror thyroid immune responses.

This TCR was recovered from a woman aged 25-40 years with Graves' hyperthyroidism. The sequenced material came from blood. This chain joins TRBV9 to TRBJ2-1; 14 nucleotides in the junction match TRBD2. The CDR3 sequence is CASSVRSALDEGGLAGDNEQFF. The sequence in DNA is TGTGCCAGCAGCGTAAGGTCGGCCTTAGATGAAGGGGGACTAGCGGGAGACAATGAGCAGTTCTTC. The entire variable domain, with the stretches around the CDR3 drawn from the reference TRBV9 and TRBJ2-1 proteins, is DSGVTQTPKHLITATGQRVTLRCSPRSGDLSVYWYQQSLDQGLQFLIQYYNGEERAKGNILERFSAQQFPDLHSELNLSSLELGDSALYFCASSVRSALDEGGLAGDNEQFFGPGTRLTVL.